This TCR beta chain came from a study of cytomegalovirus exposure and HLA in healthy donors (dated by TCRdb to 2016 to 2017). In terms of the full investigation: An earlier analysis of approximately 550 of the donors reported approximately 290 Gb of sequence data and 120 million or so unique TCR beta sequences from about 200 million T cells. Along with the approximately 600-subject first cohort, a separate validation cohort of over a hundred different subjects was used. The T cell repertoires of some 670 subjects were profiled by immunosequencing and related to cytomegalovirus serostatus. The later analysis used no new phenotypic data to find candidate immune exposures, relying instead on TCR beta sequences and their occurrence across donors. The number of donors typed differed by locus, with roughly 620-640 for A, B, C, DRB1 and DQB1, around 520 for DQA1, nearly 610 for DPA1, and 472 for DPB1. In a later genetic analysis, genome-wide SNP genotypes for about three fifths of the roughly 670 donors were used, and that subset was treated as a discovery cohort. Across approximately 400 genotyped donors of the cohort, an average of approximately 240,000 unique TCR beta nucleotide sequences per donor were sequenced, and roughly 17% of those sequences were non-productive. HLA typing covered class I and class II loci at four-digit resolution. Donor age, sex, ethnicity and CMV serostatus were compiled alongside the repertoire data. Of the 300 to 400 genotyped donors, around 81% fell in the genetic ancestry cluster associated with self-reported Caucasian donors. All discovery cohort repertoires had been generated on a single sequencing platform. In an earlier analysis of more than 550 of the donors, high-throughput TCR beta sequencing was used to judge whether each TCR beta V gene segment behaved as functional or pseudogenic. To predict cytomegalovirus infection status, the study brought together high-throughput TCR immunosequencing, statistical association of individual TCRs with disease status, and machine learning. An early release covering roughly 580 HLA-typed donors comprised about 310 gigabases of sequencing data and approximately 80 million unique TCR sequences. In a later analysis, previously published TCR beta repertoires from 666 donors were re-analyzed and high-resolution HLA genotyping was added so that TCR occurrence patterns could be studied. About five DR-DQ haplotypes were treated as single units for association and clustering because of strong linkage in the cohort. The study was designed to test whether signatures of past pathogen exposure could be identified by cataloging public T cell receptors.

In total, roughly 670 healthy bone marrow donors made up the cohort. Cohort members were all nominally healthy when sampled, although unrecorded immune exposures were likely present. The donor was CMV seronegative and was included in the group of a few hundred seronegative cohort members. A peripheral blood sample was provided by each donor, and peripheral blood mononuclear cells were used for TCR beta sequencing. Genomic DNA extraction from the blood cell samples was performed with the Qiagen DNeasy Blood Extraction Kit. This clone has just a few counts. Its antigen is unknown. One base away there is no much larger clone; base qualities are not given. Library creation used the immunoSEQ multiplex PCR assay. For the multiplex PCR, a mixture combining 60 forward primers for TCR Vbeta segments and 13 reverse primers for TCR Jbeta segments was used. Amplification of the CDR3 region of rearranged TCR beta genes was performed with a multiplex PCR assay on genomic DNA. The amplified TCR beta libraries were sequenced on the Illumina HiSeq System as 87-base-pair reads. Per the source publication's procedure: Across the 500 to 850 repertoires, a later analysis counted some 80 million unique TCR beta chains, some 11 million of which were shared by at least two donors. A nearest-neighbor algorithm error-corrected the raw reads and collapsed the reads into unique sequences, merging closely related sequences to remove PCR and sequencing errors. To assign V, D and J gene segments, CDR3 sequences were aligned to IMGT reference sequences. For a sequence to be retained, a match of at least six nucleotides was required to both a V gene segment and a J gene segment. A rearrangement counted as productive if the CDR3 had no stop codons and remained in frame with V and J, and every other rearrangement counted as non-productive. CDR3 was defined by IMGT convention, running from the second conserved V-encoded cysteine to the conserved J-encoded phenylalanine. Sequences without an unambiguous match to a single V gene segment were excluded from the earlier analysis of over 500 of the donors. In an earlier analysis of 587 of the donors, a V segment was called functional when productive rearrangements were above 56.7%, and segregating when the standard deviation between donors exceeded 5%. To diagnose cytomegalovirus status from the catalog of TCR beta chain sequences, a statistical classification framework was built. In a later analysis, TCR nucleotide sequences were compared against IMGT/GENE-DB human TR gene sequences so that V and J genes could be assigned. The TCRdist pipeline was used in a later analysis to assign CDR3 sequences and most-parsimonious VDJ recombination scenarios. A later analysis defined each TCR beta chain by its CDR3 amino acid sequence plus V-gene family, and excluded reads lacking a unique V-gene family. A later analysis removed over 500 highly shared, low-generation-probability nucleotide sequences to deal with suspected cross-contamination and a sequencing artifact. In a later analysis, a clonal expansion index was calculated for each public chain from normalized within-repertoire ranks of inferred template counts. In a later analysis, generation probabilities were computed with a VDJ recombination model fitted to out-of-frame rearrangements, and the resulting probabilities were checked against IGoR. In a later analysis, hypergeometric tests were used to score TCR-TCR, TCR-HLA and TCR-CMV co-occurrence, with a repertoire-size bias correction applied to TCR pairs. In a later analysis, false discovery rates were estimated by permuting HLA or CMV assignments 20 times. In a later analysis, co-occurring TCRs were grouped using DBSCAN, and TCRdist sequence similarity was added for clustering within HLA-allele-positive subsets. Repertoires with fewer than 30,000 or more than 120,000 public chains, plus five repertoires with anomalous nucleotide sharing, were excluded from co-occurrence clustering. The immuneACCESS repertoire file appears here via TCRdb, limited to in-frame rearrangements. These files lack a portion of the clones; in checked studies, under half of the deficit traces to unresolved V genes, and the cause of the others is not known. V and J calls and clone size are those listed in that table; D and trimming were worked out from the DNA. The sample includes fewer than 250,000 clones, with over 60% observed a single time. The ten largest clonotypes hold less than 2% of the sample.

V and J are truncated by 0 bases and 0 bases respectively, leaving an intervening sequence of 9 bases. The germline V gene yields SGHDT for CDR1 and YYEEEE for CDR2. The CDR3 runs 15 amino acids, cysteine and phenylalanine included. CDR3 DNA is the only sequence kept; it has 45 bases, read in frame from the first base. Overall results and qualifications from the work: Sequencing depth was assumed to be roughly uniform across donors in the presence/absence analyses, though that assumption may not hold. A cluster of highly shared sequence variants was judged likely to represent a technical artifact of the sequencing pipeline. Because HLA typing was unavailable for some donors at each locus, only the typed subset was used in association tests. CMV serostatus was the only immune exposure information available for the cohort. A further reported finding was that TCR beta sequences accurately predicted the HLA-A and HLA-B alleles for most subjects in the first cohort. A later analysis reported that several top co-occurrence clusters appeared linked to parvovirus B19, influenza, CMV and Epstein-Barr virus. Most TCR sequences were seen in very few donors, while some public TCRs were found in many individuals. Strong co-occurrence of HLA alleles, especially DR and DQ, made assigning TCR associations to individual alleles difficult. In an earlier analysis of 450 to 750 of the donors, most TCR beta V segments appeared in productive rearrangements about 87% or about 30% of the time, broadly matching IMGT annotations. Linkage disequilibrium might explain the correlated functional status among segregating V segments, but an unknown experimental factor could not be ruled out. This cohort had only TCR beta chains sequenced, and the lack of alpha or paired-chain data limited which features could be detected. A few of the identified cytomegalovirus-associated TCR beta chains were confirmed in vitro to be specific for cytomegalovirus antigens. Specific HLA alleles were associated with about 17,000 TCR beta sequences at a false discovery rate of 0.05 in a later analysis. In a later analysis, HLA-associated TCR beta chains were found to be more clonally expanded and to have lower generation probabilities than equally common non-associated chains. The authors suggested that the approach could potentially be generalized to other disease states and immunological phenotypes. About 17 rarely observed V segments, including chromosome 9 orphons, were excluded from the earlier analysis of about 610 of the donors because counts were too low. V-gene and J-gene trimming of TCR beta chains was associated with a missense DCLRE1C variant in a later genetic analysis, and the association was replicated in an independent cohort. According to a later analysis, most CMV-associated TCR beta chains appeared to be HLA-restricted, and the HLA associations seemed to be driven largely by CMV exposure. A total of roughly 160 TCR beta chains were listed by the study as associated with cytomegalovirus. Some IMGT-functional V segments, including TRBV6-2 and TRBV6-3, could not be told apart with the 87-base-pair reads, so those segments were excluded. Compared with the 666-donor mean, donors in an Asian-associated ancestry cluster had fewer N-insertions in productive TCRs, according to a later genetic analysis. A later analysis found that TCR association rates varied across HLA loci, with DRB1 alleles showing the most associated TCRs and HLA-C alleles the fewest. The classifier was reported to diagnose cytomegalovirus status with high specificity and sensitivity in both the original cohort and the validation cohort.

Sequences were obtained from PBMCs. The receptor was derived from a male donor in good health and CMV-seronegative. The chain uses TRBV5-6 and TRBJ1-1, and TRBD1 may be the D gene, going by 5 matching bases. The DNA reads as follows: TGTGCCAGCAGCTTGGGAACGGGGGTGAACACTGAAGCTTTCTTT. The resulting protein is CASSLGTGVNTEAFF.